This is a list of T cell receptor beta chains from one sample in a study of T cell repertoires in cytomegalovirus infection. MiXCR, run by TCRdb on the reads, gives a single entry per CDR3 protein. The sample has around 630,000 distinct CDR3 sequences; more than 20% are singletons. Material for sequencing was CD8+ T cells from PBMCs. These receptors were taken from a human donor in good health (CMV status not recorded). Some clones in this sample may be carry-over from other donors' samples. CDR3s include the opening cysteine and the closing phenylalanine or tryptophan. D genes are given only for firm matches. Only some rows state a clone size, as once, few, many or a class for expanded clones.

j_gene: TRBJ2-7; d_gene: TRBD2; len: 18; v_gene: TRBV5-6; abundance: -; CDR3aa: CTSSLLSSSGGPGGEQYF; CDR3nt: TGTACCAGCAGCTTGTTGTCCAGTAGCGGGGGGCCAGGAGGCGAGCAGTACTTC
j_gene: TRBJ2-5; d_gene: TRBD1; len: 17; v_gene: TRBV7-9; abundance: -; CDR3aa: CASSSRQGATPKETQYF; CDR3nt: TGTGCCAGCAGCTCCAGACAGGGGGCAACGCCGAAAGAGACCCAGTACTTC
j_gene: TRBJ2-5; d_gene: -; len: 13; v_gene: TRBV12-3/TRBV12-4; abundance: -; CDR3aa: CASSLIRQETQYF; CDR3nt: TGTGCCAGCAGTTTAATCCGTCAAGAGACCCAGTACTTC
j_gene: TRBJ1-1; d_gene: -; len: 11; v_gene: TRBV19; abundance: -; CDR3aa: CASSIGGEAFF; CDR3nt: TGTGCCAGTAGTATTGGCGGTGAAGCTTTCTTT
j_gene: TRBJ2-5; d_gene: TRBD1; len: 15; v_gene: TRBV6-2/TRBV6-3; abundance: -; CDR3aa: CASSYATGGRETQYF; CDR3nt: TGTGCCAGCAGTTACGCCACAGGGGGCCGAGAGACCCAGTACTTC
j_gene: TRBJ2-7; d_gene: -; len: 13; v_gene: TRBV7-9; abundance: many; CDR3aa: CASSLGGFYEQYF; CDR3nt: TGTGCCAGCAGCTTAGGAGGCTTCTACGAGCAGTACTTC
j_gene: TRBJ1-1; d_gene: -; len: 13; v_gene: TRBV6-4; abundance: -; CDR3aa: CASSDEGHTEAFF; CDR3nt: TGTGCCAGCAGTGATGAGGGCCACACTGAAGCTTTCTTT
j_gene: TRBJ2-1; d_gene: TRBD2; len: 13; v_gene: TRBV6-5; abundance: few; CDR3aa: CASSYVAGNEQFF; CDR3nt: TGTGCCAGCAGTTACGTAGCGGGGAATGAGCAGTTCTTC
j_gene: TRBJ2-2; d_gene: -; len: 18; v_gene: TRBV7-9; abundance: few; CDR3aa: CASSPQLVWILNTGELFF; CDR3nt: TGTGCCAGCAGCCCCCAACTGGTTTGGATTTTGAACACCGGGGAGCTGTTTTTT
j_gene: TRBJ1-1; d_gene: -; len: 14; v_gene: TRBV2; abundance: -; CDR3aa: CASSAGQRDTVAFF; CDR3nt: TGTGCCAGCAGTGCCGGCCAGAGAGACACTGTAGCTTTCTTT
j_gene: TRBJ2-1; d_gene: TRBD2; len: 19; v_gene: TRBV20-1; abundance: -; CDR3aa: CSARPTSGGTPGSYNEQFF; CDR3nt: TGCAGTGCTAGACCGACTAGCGGGGGGACCCCAGGCTCCTACAATGAGCAGTTCTTC
j_gene: TRBJ2-5; d_gene: -; len: 15; v_gene: TRBV5-1; abundance: few; CDR3aa: CASSLDGTDQETQYF; CDR3nt: TGCGCCAGCAGCTTGGACGGAACAGATCAAGAGACCCAGTACTTC
j_gene: TRBJ1-2; d_gene: -; len: 12; v_gene: TRBV6-2/TRBV6-3; abundance: few; CDR3aa: CASTTGAYGYTF; CDR3nt: TGTGCCAGCACGACAGGAGCCTATGGCTACACCTTC
j_gene: TRBJ1-5; d_gene: -; len: 15; v_gene: TRBV7-2; abundance: many; CDR3aa: CASSLWGEDNQPQHF; CDR3nt: TGTGCCAGCAGCTTATGGGGGGAGGACAATCAGCCCCAGCATTTT
j_gene: TRBJ1-5; d_gene: -; len: 13; v_gene: TRBV27; abundance: once; CDR3aa: CASSLWALQPQHF; CDR3nt: TGTGCCAGCAGTCTATGGGCCTTACAGCCCCAGCATTTT
j_gene: TRBJ2-1; d_gene: -; len: 16; v_gene: TRBV15; abundance: -; CDR3aa: CASRSVRGSSYNEQFF; CDR3nt: TGTGCCTCCCGGTCAGTCCGGGGGAGCTCCTACAATGAGCAGTTCTTC
j_gene: TRBJ2-1; d_gene: -; len: 12; v_gene: TRBV14; abundance: -; CDR3aa: CASSQAGGEQFF; CDR3nt: TGTGCCAGCAGCCAAGCAGGCGGGGAGCAGTTCTTC
j_gene: TRBJ2-1; d_gene: -; len: 16; v_gene: TRBV7-8; abundance: many; CDR3aa: CASSLRHPSSYNEQFF; CDR3nt: TGTGCCAGCAGCTTACGACACCCGAGCTCCTACAATGAGCAGTTCTTC
j_gene: TRBJ2-5; d_gene: TRBD2; len: 14; v_gene: TRBV14; abundance: -; CDR3aa: CASSRRGGQETQYF; CDR3nt: TGTGCCAGCAGTCGGCGGGGGGGCCAAGAGACCCAGTACTTC
j_gene: TRBJ2-2; d_gene: TRBD2; len: 16; v_gene: TRBV29-1; abundance: few; CDR3aa: CSVLRRGAGNTGELFF; CDR3nt: TGCAGCGTTCTCCGGCGGGGGGCTGGGAACACCGGGGAGCTGTTTTTT
j_gene: TRBJ1-5; d_gene: -; len: 13; v_gene: TRBV6-1; abundance: many; CDR3aa: CASSVPGGQPQHF; CDR3nt: TGTGCCAGCAGTGTCCCCGGGGGGCAGCCCCAGCATTTT
j_gene: TRBJ2-1; d_gene: -; len: 13; v_gene: TRBV10-3; abundance: -; CDR3aa: CAIINNEVGEQFF; CDR3nt: TGTGCCATCATCAATAATGAGGTTGGTGAGCAGTTCTTC